This TCR beta chain is drawn from a study of PD-1 blockade in classical Hodgkin lymphoma. Findings of the study overall: Prior to therapy, complete responders displayed diversity much like that of newly diagnosed patients.

V lost 7 bases and J lost 4, with 16 bases in between. There are 14 residues in the CDR3. Germline lookup yields CDR1 MDHEN and CDR2 SYDVKM. Every single patient, without exception, relapsed after autologous stem cell transplantation, and brentuximab vedotin exposure varied. Complete response, partial response or progressive disease was recorded as best response. This clone came up once. Its antigen is currently unknown. This table comes from immunoSEQ multiplex PCR, and its TCRdb copy is limited to in-frame clones, with some not included. This table has 35,000 to 45,000 clones, about 72% appearing once.

The sample was peripheral blood mononuclear cells (PBMCs), taken at baseline. The chain has TRBV28 and TRBJ1-2; D is unclear. The clonotype comes from a human donor with classical Hodgkin lymphoma. The CDR3 coding sequence is TGTGCCAGCACCCCCCAAGCCGTAGGCTATGGCTACACCTTC. It specifies CASTPQAVGYGYTF.